The 23 T cell receptor beta chains given below trace back to one sample, sequenced in a study of blood T cell repertoires in COVID-19. Method: immunoSEQ multiplex PCR; TCRdb's copy keeps in-frame clones and lacks some. The data show around 330,000 clones, around 87% seen once. The sample comprised peripheral blood. The source of these receptors is a woman between 45 and 65 years old with active or convalescent COVID-19.

The chain couples TRBV19 to TRBJ2-7, with D perhaps TRBD1 (6 bases). Germline CDR1 reads LNHDA; CDR2 reads SQIVND (reference sequence). V shed 8 bases and J shed 0 bases, with 8 bases lying between them. The CDR3 covers 12 residues. CDR3 coding DNA: TGTGCCAGTCAGGACAGCTCCTACGAGCAGTACTTC. Its translation: CASQDSSYEQYF.

V is TRBV12-3 or TRBV12-4 and J is TRBJ1-4; TRBD1 is a possible D gene (5 bases). V lost 7 bases, J lost 5 bases, and 11 bases lay in between. This CDR3 is built from 13 residues. This CDR3 reads CASNDRYNEKLFF. CDR3 nucleotide sequence: TGTGCCAGCAATGACAGATACAATGAAAAACTGTTTTTT.

This chain links TRBV2 with TRBJ1-1; 7 bases are shared with TRBD1. CDR1 and CDR2 from the germline V gene are SNHLY and FYNNEI. The CDR3 runs 14 residues. After removal of 6 bases from V and 1 base from J, the junction contained 5 bases not matched to a gene. CDR3 DNA sequence: TGTGCCAGCAGGGGGACAGAAGGGAACACTGAAGCTTTCTTT. It encodes CASRGTEGNTEAFF.

V gene TRBV7-8 combines with J gene TRBJ2-3; the D is unclear. The V end was cut by 8 bases, the J end by 0 bases, with 3 bases between. This CDR3 region has 11 residues. The V gene's germline CDR1 is SGHVS and CDR2 FQNEAQ. Here the CDR3 reads CASVSTDTQYF. The CDR3 bases are TGTGCCAGCGTAAGCACAGATACGCAGTATTTT. Variable domain in full (rest from reference TRBV7-8 and TRBJ2-3): GAGVSQSPRYKVAKRGQDVALRCDPISGHVSLFWYQQALGQGPEFLTYFQNEAQLDKSGLPSDRFFAERPEGSVSTLKIQRTQQEDSAVYLCASVSTDTQYFGPGTRLTVL.

J is TRBJ2-7 and V is TRBV5-1; 8 bases match TRBD1. The CDR3 runs 16 residues. The V segment lost 0 bases and the J segment 3 bases; nucleotides outside the gene matches: 8. From germline, CDR1 is SGHRS and CDR2 YFSETQ. The CDR3 protein is CASSLAGGQAIYEQYF. The CDR3 DNA reads as TGCGCCAGCAGCTTGGCCGGGGGACAGGCGATCTACGAGCAGTACTTC.

The chain links TRBV6-5 to TRBJ1-2; TRBD1 matches at 7 bases. The germline gives CDR1 MNHEY, CDR2 SVGAGI. J was trimmed by 6 bases and V by 1 base; bases with no gene match: 8. This CDR3 has 15 amino acids. CDR3 protein: CASSYYTGALDGYTF. The CDR3 bases are TGTGCCAGCAGTTACTATACAGGGGCATTGGATGGCTACACCTTC.

The CDR3 region is CASSYATGGNQPQHF. The CDR3 nucleotides read TGTGCCAGCAGTTACGCTACAGGGGGCAATCAGCCCCAGCATTTT. The chain has TRBV6-6 and TRBJ1-5; TRBD1 matches at 7 bases. The CDR3 runs 15 residues. The germline gives CDR1 MNHNY, CDR2 SVGAGI (reference sequence). With V trimmed by 2 bases and J by 2 bases, 3 bases remained unmatched.

This clone was seen only once. This sequence joins TRBV15 and TRBJ1-6; no clear D gene. The V end lost 1 base, the J end lost 10 bases, and 17 bases lay between the germline ends. The germline CDR1 and CDR2 sequences are LNHNV and YYDKDF (reference sequence). The CDR3 spans 16 residues. CDR3 protein: CATSRGLQPAGSPLHF. The DNA of the CDR3 is TGTGCCACCAGCAGAGGCCTTCAGCCAGCAGGATCACCCCTCCACTTT.

This clone was picked up one time. The chain joins TRBV11-2 to TRBJ2-2, with D uncertain. This CDR3 spans 13 amino acids. The V gene's germline CDR1 is SGHAT and CDR2 FQNNGV. V dropped 5 bases and J dropped 8 bases, with 12 bases sitting between them. The CDR3 here is CASSPQVEGELFF. CDR3 nucleotide sequence: TGTGCCAGCAGCCCCCAGGTGGAAGGGGAGCTGTTTTTT.

The rearrangement uses TRBV12-3 or TRBV12-4 and TRBJ1-1; D remains unclear. CDR3 size: 13 residues. V was cut by 3 bases and J by 1 base, with 6 bases left in between. CDR3 residues: CASSLAENTEAFF. CDR3 DNA: TGTGCCAGCAGTTTGGCAGAGAACACTGAAGCTTTCTTT.

The V and J genes are TRBV7-8 and TRBJ1-3; TRBD1 might be the D (5 bases). Germline values: CDR1 SGHVS, CDR2 FQNEAQ. The CDR3 has 18 amino acids. Trimming stripped 3 bases from V and 0 bases from J, with 18 bases between. The CDR3 sequence is CASSFYRADTLSGNTIYF. The CDR3 region has the DNA TGTGCCAGCAGCTTTTATCGCGCGGACACGCTCTCTGGAAACACCATATATTTT.

The chain joins TRBV27 to TRBJ1-4, with D unclear. The germline V gene has CDR1 MNHEY and CDR2 SMNVEV (reference sequence). Trimming cost V 5 bases and J 5 bases, with 15 bases left between them. The CDR3 is made up of 15 amino acids. The CDR3: CASSPRRRLNEKLFF. The DNA for the CDR3 is TGTGCCAGCAGTCCTCGGCGGCGTTTAAATGAAAAACTGTTTTTT.

V usage is TRBV12-2 and J usage is TRBJ2-6; the table's D call, TRBD1, was not checked against the DNA. TRBV12-2 corresponds to a pseudogene. The CDR3 spans 19 residues. The CDR3 sequence: CASRPPWGTGESGANVLTF. The DNA of the CDR3 is TGTGCAAGTCGCCCGCCGTGGGGGACAGGGGAATCTGGGGCCAACGTCCTGACTTTC.

The V and J genes are TRBV11-1 and TRBJ1-6; unclear D gene. The V and J ends lost 3 bases and 8 bases respectively, with 8 bases between them. The CDR3 runs 13 residues. CDR1 SGHAT and CDR2 FQDESV come from the germline V gene (reference sequence). CDR3 DNA sequence: TGTGCCAGCAGCTTGACCGCGGATTCACCCCTCCACTTT. This gives the protein CASSLTADSPLHF.

The chain uses TRBV6-2 or TRBV6-3 and TRBJ1-2; D gene uncertain. CDR1 and CDR2 (germline): MNHEY, SVGEGT. The CDR3 is 16 residues long. Trimming stripped 5 bases from V and 0 bases from J, with 16 bases between. CDR3 protein: CASSPSMSGTNYGYTF. CDR3 in DNA: TGTGCCAGCAGTCCCTCAATGTCCGGGACTAACTATGGCTACACCTTC.

V is TRBV12-3 or TRBV12-4 and J is TRBJ1-2, with D possibly TRBD1 on 5 matching bases. With 3 bases removed from V and 8 bases from J, the gap between germline ends came to 13 bases. The CDR3 spans 13 residues. The CDR3 DNA follows: TGTGCCAGCAGTTTTCTGGGGCTCGGCGGCTACACCTTC. Amino acid sequence: CASSFLGLGGYTF.

The chain has TRBV6-5 and TRBJ1-1; a weak D match, TRBD1 (5 bases). Germline loops: CDR1 MNHEY, CDR2 SVGAGI. This CDR3 contains 14 residues. Trimming stripped 7 bases from V and 3 bases from J, with 15 bases between. DNA of the CDR3: TGTGCCAGCACCAGAGGAGGGGCGGACACTGAAGCTTTCTTT. The encoded protein is CASTRGGADTEAFF.

The chain uses TRBV7-3 and TRBJ1-1; D is ambiguous. V was clipped by 1 base and J by 2 bases, with 5 bases between them. Germline CDR1 is SGHTA and CDR2 is FQGTGA. CDR3 length equals 13 residues. The CDR3 loop reads CASSLNKNTEAFF. CDR3 DNA: TGTGCCAGCAGCTTAAACAAAAACACTGAAGCTTTCTTT.

V gene TRBV5-6 combines with J gene TRBJ2-1, with D perhaps TRBD2 (5 bases). Trimming shortened V by 5 bases and J by 7 bases, and 10 bases separated the two germline ends. The CDR3 length is 12 residues. Looked up from germline, CDR1 is SGHDT and CDR2 is YYEEEE. CDR3 bases: TGTGCCAGCAGGTTACGGGGTAATGAGCAGTTCTTC. It encodes CASRLRGNEQFF.

This rearrangement joins TRBV29-1 to TRBJ1-2; no definite D call. Germline-derived CDR1 and CDR2 are SQVTM and ANQGSEA. The CDR3 is made up of 11 amino acids. The V gene lost 6 bases and the J gene lost 9 bases, with 14 bases spanning the gap. The CDR3 DNA follows: TGCAGCGTATTAACCGGTTCGAGCTACACCTTC. Protein sequence: CSVLTGSSYTF. Drawing the rest from reference TRBV29-1 and TRBJ1-2, the complete variable domain is SAVISQKPSRDICQRGTSLTIQCQVDSQVTMMFWYRQQPGQSLTLIATANQGSEATYESGFVIDKFPISRPNLTFSTLTVSNMSPEDSSIYLCSVLTGSSYTFGSGTRLTVV.

V and J are TRBV27 and TRBJ1-4; 9 bases align to TRBD1. In germline, CDR1 is MNHEY, CDR2 SMNVEV (reference sequence). J lost 8 bases, V lost 6 bases, and 4 bases had no gene match. The CDR3 length is 13 residues. CDR3 amino acids: CASRGTGKEKLFF. The CDR3 DNA sequence: TGTGCCAGCAGGGGGACAGGGAAGGAAAAACTGTTTTTT.

The CDR3 sequence is CASSLGRVRLNEKLFF. In DNA, the CDR3 is TGTGCCAGCAGCTTAGGGAGGGTTAGACTTAATGAAAAACTGTTTTTT. This chain links TRBV7-2 with TRBJ1-4; D uncertain. Germline loops: CDR1 SGHTA, CDR2 FQGNSA. V was pared by 1 base and J by 4 bases, with 13 bases between. This CDR3 spans 16 amino acids.

V is TRBV7-2 and J is TRBJ1-6, with 8 positions matching TRBD1. CDR1 is SGHTA and CDR2 is FQGNSA in the germline V gene. CDR3 length equals 15 residues. J gave up 8 bases and V 1 base, and 4 bases lay outside the gene matches. CDR3 nucleotide sequence: TGTGCCAGCAGCTTAGGACAGGGGACCTATTCACCCCTCCACTTT. It codes for CASSLGQGTYSPLHF.